Sequencing of this T cell receptor beta chain was carried out in a study of T-cell reconstitution after alpha-beta-depleted transplantation in children. The CDR3 is 13 amino acids. Germline V gene sequence: CDR1 KGHSH, CDR2 LQKENI. Trimming stripped 2 bases from V and 3 bases from J, with 8 bases between. A TCRbeta library incorporating unique molecular identifiers was prepared. TCRdb processed the PCR reads anew with MiXCR; each CDR3 protein has one entry. The top ten clones hold 4.5% to 7% of a sample with 400,000 to 500,000 distinct CDR3 sequences, roughly a tenth of them seen once. J is TRBJ2-7 and V is TRBV18; maybe TRBD2 (6 bases). Source: PBMCs from the stem cell graft donor, taken from the stem cell graft. This TCR derives from a human donor who donated a stem cell graft to a child with acute myeloid leukemia. CDR3 nucleotide sequence: TGTGCCAGCTCACCAGGCGGGGTCTACGAGCAGTACGTC. This codes for CASSPGGVYEQYV.